A selection of T cell receptor beta chains follows, all from one sample in a study of beta chain features in type 1 diabetes. TCRdb's copy holds only in-frame clones and misses some; the assay was immunoSEQ multiplex PCR. The table records some 350,000 clones, 13% of them present only once. Input material: naive CD4+ T cells from blood. These receptors all stem from a woman aged 18 to 35 with type 1 diabetes. Both conserved end residues are part of each CDR3. The order of the fields is J gene, D gene, V gene, clone size, CDR3 protein, CDR3 DNA. The D gene is left open where the match is weak. Size values are once, few and many counts, or a class for expanded clones, and some rows have none.

TRBJ2-1 NA TRBV7-3 NA CASSVRTANYNEQFF TGTGCCAGCAGCGTACGGACAGCAAACTACAATGAGCAGTTCTTC
TRBJ2-7 TRBD2 TRBV29-1 few CSVAFLAGAPYEQYF TGCAGCGTCGCCTTCCTAGCGGGGGCTCCCTACGAGCAGTACTTC
TRBJ2-6 NA TRBV18 NA CASSPSTGTGANVLTF TGTGCCAGCTCACCATCTACAGGGACCGGGGCCAACGTCCTGACTTTC
TRBJ2-7 NA TRBV2 few CASLASYEQYF TGTGCCAGCTTGGCCTCCTACGAGCAGTACTTC
TRBJ1-5 NA TRBV7-2 NA CASSLVGGKSNQPQHF TGTGCCAGCAGCTTAGTTGGCGGAAAAAGCAATCAGCCCCAGCATTTT
TRBJ1-2 TRBD1 TRBV5-4 NA CASSPRDRVYGYTF TGTGCCAGCAGCCCCCGGGACAGGGTTTATGGCTACACCTTC
TRBJ2-1 NA TRBV19 few CASSIEGTEQFF TGTGCCAGTAGTATAGAGGGGACAGAGCAGTTCTTC
TRBJ1-1 TRBD1 TRBV29-1 NA CSVARGRYTEAFF TGCAGCGTTGCCAGGGGGCGGTACACTGAAGCTTTCTTT
TRBJ2-7 TRBD2 TRBV6-5 few CASSYSAAGAYEQYF TGTGCCAGCAGTTACTCGGCAGCGGGAGCCTACGAGCAGTACTTC
TRBJ2-5 TRBD2 TRBV7-2 NA CASSLSGSRETQYF TGTGCCAGCAGCCTGAGCGGGAGTCGGGAGACCCAGTACTTC
TRBJ1-2 TRBD1 TRBV4-3 few CASSQDRDRVIYGYTF TGCGCCAGCAGCCAAGATCGCGACAGGGTGATATATGGCTACACCTTC
TRBJ2-4 TRBD1 TRBV30 few CAWRRDSIAKNIQYF TGTGCCTGGAGGAGGGACAGCATAGCCAAAAACATTCAGTACTTC
TRBJ2-7 TRBD1 TRBV28 few CASSLRWAGGSYEQYF TGTGCCAGCAGTTTAAGATGGGCAGGGGGCTCCTACGAGCAGTACTTC
TRBJ2-3 TRBD2 TRBV9 few CASSPGTSGSGDTQYF TGTGCCAGCAGCCCCGGGACTAGCGGGAGCGGGGATACGCAGTATTTT
TRBJ2-5 NA TRBV7-2 few CASSLAGAETQYF TGTGCCAGCAGCTTAGCGGGCGCGGAGACCCAGTACTTC
TRBJ1-3 NA TRBV30 NA CAWSRAGNTIYF TGTGCCTGGAGCCGGGCTGGAAACACCATATATTTT
TRBJ1-5 TRBD1 TRBV7-2 few CASSLRQGPNQPQHF TGTGCCAGCAGCCTCAGACAGGGCCCGAATCAGCCCCAGCATTTT
TRBJ1-5 TRBD1 TRBV7-9 NA CASQPGQGQNNQPQHF TGTGCCAGCCAACCGGGACAGGGACAGAACAATCAGCCCCAGCATTTT
TRBJ2-2 TRBD1 TRBV5-1 NA CASRYTIWDRALNTGELFF TGCGCCAGCCGCTACACTATCTGGGACAGGGCGTTGAACACCGGGGAGCTGTTTTTT
TRBJ2-5 NA TRBV19 NA CASSEGLGRETQYF TGTGCCAGTAGTGAGGGCCTGGGGAGAGAGACCCAGTACTTC
TRBJ2-1 TRBD2 TRBV30 few CAWSDPSGRYYNEQFF TGTGCCTGGAGCGATCCTAGCGGGAGGTACTACAATGAGCAGTTCTTC
TRBJ2-1 NA TRBV6-6 NA CASSPRGPGPRNEQFF TGTGCCAGCAGCCCCAGGGGTCCGGGGCCTCGCAATGAGCAGTTCTTC
TRBJ2-1 NA TRBV6-5 few CASSYVAQPTLNEQFF TGTGCCAGCAGTTACGTTGCGCAACCTACCCTCAATGAGCAGTTCTTC
TRBJ1-1 NA TRBV7-9 NA CASSFGNRDTEAFF TGTGCCAGCAGCTTTGGTAACAGGGACACTGAAGCTTTCTTT
TRBJ2-5 NA TRBV25-1 NA CASSEYGGSQETQYF TGTGCCAGCAGTGAATATGGTGGCAGCCAAGAGACCCAGTACTTC
TRBJ1-2 TRBD1 TRBV29-1 NA CSVEGVTGGHGYTF TGCAGCGTTGAAGGTGTGACAGGGGGCCATGGCTACACCTTC
TRBJ2-1 NA TRBV30 few CAWTRLGAYNEQFF TGTGCCTGGACTCGACTAGGGGCATACAATGAGCAGTTCTTC
TRBJ2-5 TRBD1 TRBV7-2 NA CASSPDRGETQYF TGTGCCAGCAGCCCTGACAGGGGAGAGACCCAGTACTTC
TRBJ1-1 NA TRBV7-6 NA CASSLAPAVQGTEAFF TGTGCCAGCAGCTTAGCCCCGGCAGTTCAGGGCACTGAAGCTTTCTTT
TRBJ2-1 NA TRBV19 few CASSPTDRNNEQFF TGTGCCAGTAGTCCGACCGACAGGAACAATGAGCAGTTCTTC
TRBJ2-1 NA TRBV7-9 few CASSSNKQGNEQFF TGTGCCAGCAGCTCGAACAAACAGGGAAATGAGCAGTTCTTC
TRBJ2-1 TRBD2 TRBV30 NA CAWSVWPRETEQFF TGTGCCTGGAGTGTTTGGCCGCGGGAGACTGAGCAGTTCTTC
TRBJ2-3 TRBD1 TRBV27 few CASRPTGTDTQYF TGTGCCAGCAGACCGACAGGGACAGATACGCAGTATTTT
TRBJ2-3 NA TRBV18 NA CASSPGSGSTDTQYF TGTGCCAGCTCACCAGGGTCGGGTAGCACAGATACGCAGTATTTT
TRBJ2-1 NA TRBV7-9 NA CASSLQSYRYNEQFF TGTGCCAGCAGCTTACAGTCCTACAGGTACAATGAGCAGTTCTTC
TRBJ2-1 TRBD1 TRBV7-9 few CASSLATGVNEQFF TGTGCCAGCAGCTTAGCGACAGGGGTCAATGAGCAGTTCTTC
TRBJ2-3 TRBD2 TRBV9 few CASSPGLAGGPDTQYF TGTGCCAGCAGCCCTGGGCTAGCGGGAGGGCCAGATACGCAGTATTTT
TRBJ2-1 TRBD2 TRBV19 NA CASRGLAGGGEQFF TGTGCCAGTAGGGGACTAGCGGGAGGTGGTGAGCAGTTCTTC
TRBJ1-1 NA TRBV7-9 few CASSTPGSEAFF TGTGCCAGCAGCACGCCGGGGTCTGAAGCTTTCTTT
TRBJ2-1 TRBD2 TRBV7-9 NA CASSSTSGPYNEQFF TGTGCCAGCAGCTCGACTAGCGGCCCCTACAATGAGCAGTTCTTC
TRBJ1-3 NA TRBV7-9 NA CASSHTGRNGNTIYF TGTGCCAGCAGCCATACCGGGAGGAATGGAAACACCATATATTTT
TRBJ2-1 TRBD2 TRBV7-2 NA CASTSLAANEQFF TGTGCCAGCACCTCGCTAGCGGCCAATGAGCAGTTCTTC
TRBJ2-7 NA TRBV29-1 NA CSVEGLASNRQYF TGCAGCGTTGAAGGGCTAGCGAGTAATAGGCAGTACTTC
TRBJ1-1 NA TRBV4-3 NA CASSQDLGVAAFF TGCGCCAGCAGCCAAGATTTAGGGGTCGCGGCTTTCTTT
TRBJ2-1 TRBD2 TRBV25-1 few CATRGTSGRSSSYNEQFF TGTGCGACCCGGGGGACTAGCGGGAGGTCGAGCTCCTACAATGAGCAGTTCTTC
TRBJ2-2 NA TRBV19 few CASTMAPGELFF TGTGCCAGTACCATGGCCCCGGGGGAGCTGTTTTTT
TRBJ2-4 NA TRBV28 NA CASSLMGTGHTNIQYF TGTGCCAGCAGTTTAATGGGGACGGGACACACAAACATTCAGTACTTC
TRBJ1-2 NA TRBV19 NA CASSIKQRTGGGYTF TGTGCCAGTAGTATAAAACAGCGAACGGGGGGGGGCTACACCTTC
TRBJ2-1 NA TRBV20-1 few CSAGDKIEQFF TGCAGTGCTGGCGACAAGATTGAGCAGTTCTTC
TRBJ2-3 NA TRBV9 few CASSVMEGATDTQYF TGTGCCAGCAGCGTGATGGAGGGAGCGACAGATACGCAGTATTTT
TRBJ2-1 TRBD2 TRBV29-1 few CSVGLAGVRNNEQFF TGCAGCGTTGGGCTAGCGGGAGTAAGGAACAATGAGCAGTTCTTC
TRBJ2-2 NA TRBV27 NA CASNYGGRNTGELFF TGTGCCAGCAACTACGGGGGGCGGAACACCGGGGAGCTGTTTTTT
TRBJ2-1 NA TRBV7-3 few CASSLSGSAYNEQFF TGTGCCAGCAGCCTTAGCGGTAGCGCCTACAATGAGCAGTTCTTC
TRBJ1-2 NA TRBV6-5 NA CASSYSPGRAGGYTF TGTGCCAGCAGTTACTCCCCCGGCAGGGCTGGTGGCTACACCTTC
TRBJ2-2 NA TRBV30 few CATPRGQRGTGELFF TGTGCCACCCCCCGCGGACAGCGAGGAACCGGGGAGCTGTTTTTT
TRBJ2-5 TRBD2 TRBV18 NA CASSPMAGEGETQYF TGTGCCAGCTCACCAATGGCGGGAGAGGGTGAGACCCAGTACTTC
TRBJ2-7 TRBD2 TRBV4-2 NA CASSQATSGAYEQYF TGTGCCAGCAGCCAAGCAACTAGCGGGGCCTACGAGCAGTACTTC
TRBJ2-1 TRBD1 TRBV4-1 NA CASSQELDRVSYNEQFF TGCGCCAGCAGCCAAGAATTGGACAGGGTATCCTACAATGAGCAGTTCTTC
TRBJ2-5 TRBD1 TRBV4-2 few CASSQDRVVMDF TGTGCCAGCAGCCAGGACAGGGTTGTAATGGACTTC
TRBJ2-7 NA TRBV5-4 few CASSLGGDSYEQYF TGTGCCAGCAGCTTAGGGGGGGACTCCTACGAGCAGTACTTC